This TCR beta chain originates from a study of T cells in Graves' hyperthyroidism and ophthalmopathy. Study information: Peripheral blood specimens were obtained at initial diagnosis, prior to any treatment. Study conclusions and caveats: Most thyroid clonotypes that were expanded above 0.001 also turned up in blood.

V lost 5 bases and J lost 1, with 5 bases in between. Germline V gene data show CDR1 as DFQATT and CDR2 as SNEGSKA (reference sequence). This CDR3 region has 11 residues. Amplification of TCR beta CDR3 regions used RNA as the template. The study used the HTBI primer set for a first-round RT-PCR of the TCR CDR3. Via MiXCR, TCRdb re-called the multiplex PCR reads, giving one row per CDR3 protein. The repertoire consists of 480,000 or so distinct CDR3 sequences, with about 15% occurring once and the leading ten covering 17%. This clonotype was seen repeatedly, ten times or more. No antigen is known for it.

The TCR originated in a young woman with Graves' hyperthyroidism. V is TRBV20-1 and J is TRBJ1-1; D call uncertain. Sequencing used blood. The CDR3 sequence: CSAGRNTEAFF. The CDR3 DNA reads TGCAGTGCTGGGAGGAACACTGAAGCTTTCTTT.